A selection of T cell receptor beta chains follows, all from one sample in a study of Ad26.COV2.S vaccination and SARS-CoV-2 variants. Assay: immunoSEQ multiplex PCR; the TCRdb copy retains only in-frame clones and omits some. The sample has roughly 390,000 clones, about 88% seen once. This specimen consisted of peripheral blood, obtained in a trial of Ad26.COV2.S vaccine versus placebo. Receptor source: a person between 18 and 65 years old who received the Ad26.COV2.S COVID-19 vaccine or a placebo. Each CDR3 is given with its conserved first and last residue. Each record gives: clone size, J gene, D gene, V gene, CDR3 DNA, CDR3 protein. D genes are given only for firm matches. Size values are once, few and many counts, or a class for expanded clones, and some rows have none.

NA	TRBJ2-1	TRBD2	TRBV4-1	TGCGCCAGCAGCCAAGGGACTAGCGGGAGATACAATGAGCAGTTCTTC	CASSQGTSGRYNEQFF
few	TRBJ1-1	TRBD1	TRBV9	TGTGCCAGCAGCGCCCCAGGGGGTGGGAACACTGAAGCTTTCTTT	CASSAPGGGNTEAFF
few	TRBJ1-2	NA	TRBV10-2	TGCGCCAGCAGTGAGTCCTTCTATGGCTACACCTTC	CASSESFYGYTF
NA	TRBJ1-4	NA	TRBV24-1	TGTGCCACCAGTCTTCGGCCCTGGGAAAAACTGTTTTTT	CATSLRPWEKLFF
once	TRBJ2-3	NA	TRBV4-3	TGCGCCAGCAGCCAAGAAGGCAGGGGAAGCACAGATACGCAGTATTTT	CASSQEGRGSTDTQYF
NA	TRBJ1-2	NA	TRBV6-5	TGTGCCAGCAGTTACTCAGTCGGGCAGAACTATGGCTACACCTTC	CASSYSVGQNYGYTF
NA	TRBJ1-1	NA	TRBV7-6	TGTGCCAGCAGCGCAGGCGGGGGGCCCAACACTGAAGCTTTCTTT	CASSAGGGPNTEAFF
NA	TRBJ1-5	NA	TRBV27	TGTGCCAGCAGTTTATCTTCATATAGCAATCAGCCCCAGCATTTT	CASSLSSYSNQPQHF
NA	TRBJ2-7	NA	TRBV5-1	TGCGCCAGCAGCTTGTTACAAGGGTCTTGGGACGAGCAGTACTTC	CASSLLQGSWDEQYF
NA	TRBJ2-2	TRBD1	TRBV5-1	TGCGCCAGCAGCTTGGAACAGGGGGCGAACACCGGGGAGCTGTTTTTT	CASSLEQGANTGELFF
NA	TRBJ2-7	NA	TRBV18	TGTGCCAGCTCACCACGGGCCCGGGAGACAGGGATTTTATTGGGTAAAGCCTACGAGCAGTACTTC	CASSPRARETGILLGKAYEQYF
NA	TRBJ1-6	NA	TRBV6-5	TGTGCCAGCACCCCGAACGCGGAGGGGTCACCCCTCCACTTT	CASTPNAEGSPLHF
NA	TRBJ1-3	NA	TRBV20-1	TGCAGTGCTAGTACAGGCAGGTTCTCGGGAAACACCATATATTTT	CSASTGRFSGNTIYF
NA	TRBJ2-5	TRBD1	TRBV30	TGTGCCGGCGGACAGGGTGCCAAAGAGACCCAGTACTTC	CAGGQGAKETQYF
NA	TRBJ1-3	NA	TRBV19	TGTGCCAGTAGTACCGAAAGAGGTATTTCTGGAAACACCATATATTTT	CASSTERGISGNTIYF
NA	TRBJ1-3	NA	TRBV15	TGTGCCACCAGCAGAGATGAGGGACGAAACACCATATATTTT	CATSRDEGRNTIYF
NA	TRBJ2-6	NA	TRBV5-4	TGTGCCAGCAGCTTGATCGAAGGGGGGACCTCTGGGGCCAACGTCCTGACTTTC	CASSLIEGGTSGANVLTF
few	TRBJ1-6	TRBD1	TRBV5-1	TGCGCCAGCAGCTTGACGGGGACAGGTTCACCCCTCCACTTT	CASSLTGTGSPLHF
NA	TRBJ1-1	NA	TRBV2	TGTGCCAGCAGTTGGAATACGAACACTGAAGCTTTCTTT	CASSWNTNTEAFF
few	TRBJ2-2	NA	TRBV7-9	TGTGCCAGCAGCTCCCCAGCGGACCGGAACACCGGGGAGCTGTTTTTT	CASSSPADRNTGELFF
NA	TRBJ2-1	TRBD1	TRBV10-3	TGTGCCATCAGTCAGGGGGACACTTTACTTTTCAATGAGCAGTTCTTC	CAISQGDTLLFNEQFF
NA	TRBJ1-4	NA	TRBV7-9	TGTGCCAGCAGCCTTGGAACACTGGGGGAAAAACTGTTTTTT	CASSLGTLGEKLFF
NA	TRBJ2-1	NA	TRBV19	TGTGCCAGTGGGACTGCCGTAGGGAATGAGCAGTTCTTC	CASGTAVGNEQFF
NA	TRBJ2-7	NA	TRBV3-1/TRBV3-2	TGTGCCAGCAGCCAAGGGCACGTTAACGAGCAGTACTTC	CASSQGHVNEQYF
NA	TRBJ2-5	NA	TRBV6-6	TGTGCCAGCAGTTACTCTGGTCGGGGGTCCCAAGAGACCCAGTACTTC	CASSYSGRGSQETQYF
NA	TRBJ1-1	TRBD1	TRBV4-3	TGCGCCAGCAGCCAGGAACAGGGGTTGGGCACTGAAGCTTTCTTT	CASSQEQGLGTEAFF
NA	TRBJ2-5	NA	TRBV6-1	TGTGCCAGCAGTGACCCGGTAGGAGAGACCCAGTACTTC	CASSDPVGETQYF
NA	TRBJ2-7	NA	TRBV19	TGTGCCAGTAGTATTGGTGGCGGTAACTACGAGCAGTACTTC	CASSIGGGNYEQYF
NA	TRBJ1-3	NA	TRBV5-4	TGTGCCAGCAGCCCGGGGACGGGAAACACCATATATTTT	CASSPGTGNTIYF